This T cell receptor beta chain was profiled in a study of blood T cell repertoires in COVID-19. V lost 7 bases and J 8 bases, leaving 18 bases between the germline ends. Germline values: CDR1 MNHEY, CDR2 SVGAGI. This CDR3 is built from 14 residues. The protocol was immunoSEQ multiplex PCR, while the TCRdb copy is restricted to in-frame clones and leaves out a portion. The sample holds 220,000 or so clones, almost 90% seen once. Enrollees, about 18 to 100 years old, lived in about two dozen US areas. A PCR-confirmed or clinician-diagnosed COVID-19 case had contacted exposed participants within 2 weeks of entry.

V is TRBV6-5 and J is TRBJ2-1, with D unclear. The specimen sequenced was PBMCs or T cells enriched from blood (not recorded which). The sequence came from a young man who had been exposed to COVID-19. This chain's CDR3 is CASIHPGKSDEQFF. CDR3 DNA: TGTGCCAGCATCCACCCCGGTAAGTCCGATGAGCAGTTCTTC.